The rows below give T cell receptor beta chains drawn from one sample of a study of PD-1 blockade in classical Hodgkin lymphoma. The table came from immunoSEQ multiplex PCR; TCRdb's copy has only in-frame clones and leaves some out. The data show 90,000 to 100,000 clones, roughly 76% seen once. The sequenced sample was peripheral blood mononuclear cells (PBMCs), obtained before the second cycle of nivolumab. Source of these receptors: a human donor with classical Hodgkin lymphoma. Both conserved end residues are part of each CDR3. Each record gives: J gene, D gene, V gene, clone size, CDR3 DNA, CDR3 protein. The D gene is left open where the match is weak. Not every row has a clone size; where given, it reads once, few, many or a size class.

>TRBJ2-1|TRBD2|TRBV11-3|-
TGTGCCAGCAGCTCCGGGACTAGCGGATACAATGAGCAGTTCTTC
CASSSGTSGYNEQFF
>TRBJ2-1|TRBD2|TRBV10-3|-
TGTGCCATCAGTGGGGCGGGAGGAGGCAACAATGAGCAGTTCTTC
CAISGAGGGNNEQFF
>TRBJ2-7|-|TRBV6-1|-
TGTGCCAGCGGACGGGACTTCTCCTACGAGCAGTACTTC
CASGRDFSYEQYF
>TRBJ1-2|-|TRBV5-4|-
TGTGCCAGCAGCTTGGGAGAACTATTTCAGGCGGCCTACACCTTC
CASSLGELFQAAYTF
>TRBJ2-3|-|TRBV9|-
TGTGCCAGCAGCCCGGGCCCGGGGTCGAGCACAGATACGCAGTATTTT
CASSPGPGSSTDTQYF
>TRBJ2-5|-|TRBV13|few
TGTGCCAGCAGCTTGCCGGGGGTGACCCAGTACTTC
CASSLPGVTQYF
>TRBJ1-2|-|TRBV2|once
TGTGCCAGCAGTCCCGACACTAACTATGGCTACACCTTC
CASSPDTNYGYTF
>TRBJ2-7|-|TRBV5-8|-
TGTGCCAGCAGCTTGGTCTACGAGCAGTACTTC
CASSLVYEQYF
>TRBJ2-3|-|TRBV9|-
TGTGCCAGCAGCCGTGCCCCGGGATACACAGATACGCAGTATTTT
CASSRAPGYTDTQYF
>TRBJ2-1|TRBD2|TRBV14|-
TGTGCCAGCAGCCAAGATATCGGGCTAGCGGGATACTACAATGAGCAGTTCTTC
CASSQDIGLAGYYNEQFF
>TRBJ2-2|-|TRBV9|-
TGTGCCAGCAGCGCCAGAAGTAGTGCCGGGGAGCTGTTTTTT
CASSARSSAGELFF
>TRBJ2-1|-|TRBV29-1|-
TGCAGCGTTGGGCTAGAAACAGTAAATGAGCAGTTCTTC
CSVGLETVNEQFF
>TRBJ2-3|-|TRBV19|-
TGTGCCAGTAGTATAGTCGTCCTAGGAGCAGATACGCAGTATTTT
CASSIVVLGADTQYF
>TRBJ1-2|-|TRBV7-9|once
TGTGCCAGCAGCCCCAACAGCTATGGCTACACCTTC
CASSPNSYGYTF
>TRBJ2-7|-|TRBV19|-
TGTGCCAGTAGTCCCCAGGGAATCGAGCAGTACTTC
CASSPQGIEQYF
>TRBJ2-5|TRBD2|TRBV30|-
TGTGCCTGGAGTGAAGCGGGAGGGGGGGCCCAAGAGACCCAGTACTTC
CAWSEAGGGAQETQYF
>TRBJ2-6|TRBD2|TRBV5-1|-
TGCGCCAGCAGCCGTGGGGCGGGGGACTCTGGGGCCAACGTCCTGACTTTC
CASSRGAGDSGANVLTF
>TRBJ2-7|-|TRBV29-1|-
TGCAGCGTTGTTCCTGGGACCCGGAGTGATTACGAGCAGTACTTC
CSVVPGTRSDYEQYF
>TRBJ1-2|TRBD1|TRBV5-8|once
TGTGCCAGCAGCTTGTGGGACAGGGAGTTCCGGGGCTACACCTTC
CASSLWDREFRGYTF
>TRBJ1-3|-|TRBV9|-
TGTGCCAGCAGCAAAGACAGGACTACTTGGGGAAACACCATATATTTT
CASSKDRTTWGNTIYF
>TRBJ2-7|TRBD2|TRBV28|once
TGTGCCAGCAACCCGGCGGGGGGTACCCACGAGCAGTACTTC
CASNPAGGTHEQYF
>TRBJ2-3|TRBD2|TRBV11-2|few
TGTGCCAGCAGCTTAGGGAGGGGGATGGGACTAGCCACAGATACGCAGTATTTT
CASSLGRGMGLATDTQYF
>TRBJ2-2|-|TRBV2|-
TGTGCCAGCAGCCGCGACATTGCGAACACCGGGGAGCTGTTTTTT
CASSRDIANTGELFF
>TRBJ1-1|-|TRBV18|few
TGTGCCAGCTCCCGCGGTGGGAGCACTGAAGCTTTCTTT
CASSRGGSTEAFF
>TRBJ1-1|TRBD1|TRBV7-2|-
TGTGCCAGCAGCTTAGCACGGACAGGGAACACTGAAGCTTTCTTT
CASSLARTGNTEAFF
>TRBJ2-7|-|TRBV28|-
TGTGCCAGCAGGCGTAGGCGCGCCTCCTACGAGCAGTACTTC
CASRRRRASYEQYF
>TRBJ2-7|-|TRBV28|few
TGTGCCAGCGCCGGTTCTGGGGGAGGAGCCGGCGAGCAGTACTTC
CASAGSGGGAGEQYF
>TRBJ2-7|-|TRBV9|-
TGTGCCAGCAGCGTAGGGGATTGGAGGGAAACGGCCGAGCAGTACTTC
CASSVGDWRETAEQYF